This is a list of T cell receptor beta chains from one sample in a study of T-cell reconstitution after alpha-beta-depleted transplantation in children. TCRdb re-called the PCR reads through MiXCR, storing one row per CDR3 protein. The data contain a few hundred thousand distinct CDR3 sequences, 25% to 30% of them singletons. The input for sequencing was PBMCs, taken before TCRalphabeta/CD19-depleted stem cell transplant. The receptors here all came from a boy in the first two years of life with Wiskott-Aldrich syndrome, due to receive a stem cell transplant. The CDR3 runs from the conserved cysteine through the conserved F or W. D genes are given only for firm matches. Not all rows give a size; the values are once, few, many and, for expanded clones, a class.

size	J	D	V	DNA	CDR3
.	TRBJ2-6	.	TRBV5-6	TGTGCCAGCAGCCTTGACAGGATCTCTGGGGCCAACGTCCTGACTTTC	CASSLDRISGANVLTF
.	TRBJ2-1	.	TRBV7-9	TGTGCCAGGGGGGTTGGCAATGAGCAGTTCTTC	CARGVGNEQFF
once	TRBJ2-1	.	TRBV5-1	TGCGCCAGCAGCTTGGGTCCGTCCGATGAGCAGTTCTTC	CASSLGPSDEQFF
few	TRBJ2-5	TRBD1	TRBV5-1	TGCGCCAGCAGATGGACAGGGGATGAGACCCAGTACTTC	CASRWTGDETQYF
many	TRBJ2-7	TRBD2	TRBV5-1	TGCGCCAGCAGCAAGGAAGGAGCTAGCGGACCTGACGAGCAGTACTTC	CASSKEGASGPDEQYF
.	TRBJ2-1	.	TRBV29-1	TGCAGCGTTGCAACAGACCATCTTTACAATGAGCAGTTCTTC	CSVATDHLYNEQFF
few	TRBJ1-2	.	TRBV5-5	TGTGCCAGCAACTTGGACAGACGAAACTATGGCTACACCTTC	CASNLDRRNYGYTF
few	TRBJ2-1	.	TRBV12-3/TRBV12-4	TGTGCCAGCAGACTTGGGTGGGAGGCCCGAAGACAGTTCTTC	CASRLGWEARRQFF
.	TRBJ2-5	.	TRBV27	TGTGCCAGCCGCAAAACCCCGTTCGAGACCCAGTACTTC	CASRKTPFETQYF
few	TRBJ1-5	.	TRBV7-2	TGTGCCAGCAGCCGAATAGGGGGTCAGCCCCAGCATTTT	CASSRIGGQPQHF
few	TRBJ1-5	.	TRBV9	TGTGCCAGCAGCAACGGTCGGGGAGGCAATCAGCCCCAGCATTTT	CASSNGRGGNQPQHF
.	TRBJ2-1	TRBD2	TRBV30	TGTGCCTGGGGGACTAGCGTCTCCTACAATGAGCAGTTCTTC	CAWGTSVSYNEQFF
once	TRBJ2-6	.	TRBV7-6	TGTGCCAGCAGCTTAGGGGGCCGGAGCTCTGGGGCCAACGTCCTGACTTTC	CASSLGGRSSGANVLTF
.	TRBJ2-1	.	TRBV2	TGTGCCAGCAGTGAAAGGTGGCTAGCGACTTACAATGAGCAGTTCTTC	CASSERWLATYNEQFF
few	TRBJ2-1	.	TRBV20-1	TGCAGTGCTAGAGATCCGAGAAGCTCCTACAATGAGCAGTTCTTC	CSARDPRSSYNEQFF
.	TRBJ1-3	.	TRBV25-1	TGTGCCAGCAGTGAAAACATTGGAAACACCATATATTTT	CASSENIGNTIYF
few	TRBJ1-1	.	TRBV7-2	TGTGCCAGCAGCTCGGACAGATGGAACACTGAAGCTTTCTTT	CASSSDRWNTEAFF
.	TRBJ2-2	.	TRBV12-3/TRBV12-4	TGTGCCAGCAGTCTTCCGAATCTCGGGGAGCTGTTTTTT	CASSLPNLGELFF
few	TRBJ1-5	TRBD1	TRBV30	TGTGCCTGGAGCGGACAGGGGGCGCAGCCCCAGCATTTT	CAWSGQGAQPQHF
.	TRBJ1-5	.	TRBV5-1	TGCGCCAGCAGCTTGGACGGGGACCCCAATCAGCCCCAGCATTTT	CASSLDGDPNQPQHF
.	TRBJ2-2	TRBD1	TRBV6-1	TGTGCCTCCCGACAGGGGGACACCGGGGAGCTGTTTTTT	CASRQGDTGELFF
.	TRBJ2-1	.	TRBV27	TGTGCCAGCAGTTTATTCGCGGGAAGTTACAATGAGCAGTTCTTC	CASSLFAGSYNEQFF
.	TRBJ2-3	.	TRBV14	TGTGCCAGCAGCCAAGGGGGAAAGGGTTCAACAGATACGCAGTATTTT	CASSQGGKGSTDTQYF
.	TRBJ2-3	TRBD2	TRBV19	TGTGCCAGTAGTATTGAGTTAGCGGGAGGCACAGATACGCAGTATTTT	CASSIELAGGTDTQYF
.	TRBJ2-1	TRBD2	TRBV4-1	TGCGCCAGCAGCCAAGGTGTAGCGGGAGTATTGTACAATGAGCAGTTCTTC	CASSQGVAGVLYNEQFF
.	TRBJ2-7	TRBD2	TRBV7-2	TGTGCCAGCAGCTTAGAAGGACTAGGCAATATCTACGAGCAGTACTTC	CASSLEGLGNIYEQYF
.	TRBJ2-5	.	TRBV25-1	TGTGCCAGCAGTGAATATGTCGGCGGACCGCAAGAGACCCAGTACTTC	CASSEYVGGPQETQYF
few	TRBJ2-1	.	TRBV12-3/TRBV12-4	TGTGCCAGCAGTCCGCGCTGGGAGCAGTTCTTC	CASSPRWEQFF
.	TRBJ2-1	.	TRBV10-1	TGCGCCAGCAGTGAGTCCCTCGGAAACAATGAGCAGTTCTTC	CASSESLGNNEQFF
.	TRBJ2-5	.	TRBV5-1	TGCGCCAGCAGCTTGGGCTCATGGGGAAGGCAAGAGACCCAGTACTTC	CASSLGSWGRQETQYF
.	TRBJ2-7	.	TRBV5-1	TGCGCCAGCCGACTTTCGGAAGAGCAGTACTTC	CASRLSEEQYF
.	TRBJ2-7	.	TRBV29-1	TGCAGCGGGGGGACAACGTACGAGCAGTACTTC	CSGGTTYEQYF
few	TRBJ2-3	.	TRBV29-1	TGCAGCGTTGTATCCGGCGGCACAGATACGCAGTATTTT	CSVVSGGTDTQYF
few	TRBJ1-4	TRBD1	TRBV10-3	TGTGCCATCAGTGAGTCAGGGGGCGATGATGAAAAACTGTTTTTT	CAISESGGDDEKLFF
few	TRBJ2-7	.	TRBV5-1	TGCGCCAGCAGCTTGGTACCCCGGGGGGCGCATTACGAGCAGTACTTC	CASSLVPRGAHYEQYF
few	TRBJ1-5	.	TRBV6-1	TGTGCCAGCAGTGAACTGGGAAATAGCAATCAGCCCCAGCATTTT	CASSELGNSNQPQHF
few	TRBJ2-5	.	TRBV5-1	TGCGCCAGCAGCTTGTTCCACGTAACTCACCAAGAGACCCAGTACTTC	CASSLFHVTHQETQYF
few	TRBJ2-7	.	TRBV3-1	TGTGCCAGCAGCCAAGGCGGGACGCTGTCCTACGAGCAGTACTTC	CASSQGGTLSYEQYF
.	TRBJ2-5	.	TRBV5-1	TGCGCCAGCAGCTTGGCCGTTCGGGGGATCGGCGAGACCCAGTACTTC	CASSLAVRGIGETQYF
once	TRBJ1-2	TRBD1	TRBV5-1	TGCGCCATATCGACAGGGAGTAGCTACACCTTC	CAISTGSSYTF
few	TRBJ2-5	.	TRBV12-3/TRBV12-4	TGTGCCAGCAGTTTTAGGGGGAGCGGGAACGCGGAGACCCAGTACTTC	CASSFRGSGNAETQYF
.	TRBJ2-5	TRBD2	TRBV6-1	TGTGCCAGCAGGGTAGCGGGAGATGGGGAGACCCAGTACTTC	CASRVAGDGETQYF
.	TRBJ1-1	TRBD1	TRBV12-3/TRBV12-4	TGTGCCAGCAAAAAAAGACAGGGGCGAGGTGAAGCTTTCTTT	CASKKRQGRGEAFF
.	TRBJ1-4	TRBD1	TRBV7-9	TGTGCCAGCAGCAACGGACAGGGAGAAGAAAAACTGTTTTTT	CASSNGQGEEKLFF
.	TRBJ2-2	TRBD1	TRBV5-1	TGCGCCAGCAGCTGGACAGGGGACGCCTCCACCGGGGAGCTGTTTTTT	CASSWTGDASTGELFF
.	TRBJ1-1	TRBD1	TRBV28	TGTGCCAGCAGTCGGACAGGGCCCTTATGGGGCACTGAAGCTTTCTTT	CASSRTGPLWGTEAFF
few	TRBJ2-7	.	TRBV10-3	TGTGCCATCGGACGACAGGCGACCTACGAGCAGTACTTC	CAIGRQATYEQYF
.	TRBJ2-1	TRBD1	TRBV20-1	TGCAGTGCAACCGCGTCCAGGGGGCCCTACAATGAGCAGTTCTTC	CSATASRGPYNEQFF
few	TRBJ1-4	.	TRBV20-1	TGCAGTGCTAGAGATCGACCGTCCTATAATGAAAAACTGTTTTTT	CSARDRPSYNEKLFF
few	TRBJ2-7	TRBD2	TRBV6-1	TGTGCCAGCAGTGCGGGACTAGCATACGAGCAGTACTTC	CASSAGLAYEQYF
few	TRBJ2-3	TRBD2	TRBV28	TGTGCCAGCAGTCCCGGGCGGGGGGCAGATACGCAGTATTTT	CASSPGRGADTQYF